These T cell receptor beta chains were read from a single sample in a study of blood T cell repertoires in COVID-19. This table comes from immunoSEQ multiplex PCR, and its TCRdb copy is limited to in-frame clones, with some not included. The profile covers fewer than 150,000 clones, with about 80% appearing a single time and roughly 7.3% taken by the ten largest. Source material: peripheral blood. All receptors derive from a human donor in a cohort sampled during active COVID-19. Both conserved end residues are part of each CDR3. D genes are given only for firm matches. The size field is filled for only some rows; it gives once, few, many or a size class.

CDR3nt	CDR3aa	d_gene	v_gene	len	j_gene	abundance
TGTGCCAGCAGTTACGCAGGGTTGATGCCCAATCAGCCCCAGCATTTT	CASSYAGLMPNQPQHF	NA	TRBV6-2/TRBV6-3	16	TRBJ1-5	NA
TGTGCCAGCAGCGCGGACAGGCTCGGCTACACCTTC	CASSADRLGYTF	TRBD1	TRBV9	12	TRBJ1-2	NA
TGTGCCAGCTCACCAGGTACAGGGACGCACACTGAAGCTTTCTTT	CASSPGTGTHTEAFF	NA	TRBV18	15	TRBJ1-1	NA
TGTGCCAGTAGTCTTCAATGGGACACACCCTTGGGCTTC	CASSLQWDTPLGF	NA	TRBV19	13	TRBJ2-4	NA
TGTGCCAGCAGTACCGGACAGGGGGTTTACTATCAGCCCCAGCATTTT	CASSTGQGVYYQPQHF	TRBD1	TRBV28	16	TRBJ1-5	NA
TGTGCCAGTAGTATAGGCGGAATGAACACTGAAGCTTTCTTT	CASSIGGMNTEAFF	NA	TRBV19	14	TRBJ1-1	NA
TGTGCCAGCAGTCGCCTAGCGGGGGCCCAGTTCTTC	CASSRLAGAQFF	TRBD2	TRBV28	12	TRBJ2-1	once
TGTGCCAGCTCACCTTCGAAGGGGATTAGCAATCAGCCCCAGCATTTT	CASSPSKGISNQPQHF	NA	TRBV18	16	TRBJ1-5	NA
TGTGCCAGCAGTTTAGCTTTAACAGATACGCAGTATTTT	CASSLALTDTQYF	NA	TRBV12-3/TRBV12-4	13	TRBJ2-3	once
TGTGCCAGCAGTGAATCCGGCAGGGCTGGCTACACCTTC	CASSESGRAGYTF	NA	TRBV25-1	13	TRBJ1-2	NA
TGTGCCAGCAGCCGGCGGGACAGGGGCTATGGCTACACCTTC	CASSRRDRGYGYTF	TRBD1	TRBV14	14	TRBJ1-2	once
TGTGCCAGCACCTTTTGGGGGACAGGGATTAGCAATCAGCCCCAGCATTTT	CASTFWGTGISNQPQHF	TRBD1	TRBV28	17	TRBJ1-5	NA
TGCGCCAGCAGCCAAAGTGATTGTGTGGGCAGGGGGCTGGGGGAGCAGTACTTC	CASSQSDCVGRGLGEQYF	TRBD1	TRBV4-1	18	TRBJ2-7	NA
TGTGCCAGCAGCCCAACACAGGGCACTGAAGCTTTCTTT	CASSPTQGTEAFF	NA	TRBV7-6	13	TRBJ1-1	NA
TGCGCCAGCAGTGCCGGGAGAGGAGGTGGCTACACCTTC	CASSAGRGGGYTF	NA	TRBV28	13	TRBJ1-2	NA
TGTGCCAGCAGTCGCCGGGACAGGGACTCACCCGAGCAGTTCTTC	CASSRRDRDSPEQFF	TRBD1	TRBV7-2	15	TRBJ2-1	NA
TGTGCCAGCAGCGTCGTCTCTGGGGGCGAGGACACCATATATTTT	CASSVVSGGEDTIYF	NA	TRBV9	15	TRBJ1-3	NA
TGTGCCAGCAGCCCGTCGGGACAGCTTACTGGGTCCGGCTACACCTTC	CASSPSGQLTGSGYTF	TRBD1	TRBV7-6	16	TRBJ1-2	NA
TGTGCCAGTAGTAGGGGAGCCGGGCGGACAGCCAGCTCTGGGGCCAACGTCCTGACTTTC	CASSRGAGRTASSGANVLTF	NA	TRBV19	20	TRBJ2-6	NA
TGTGCCAGTAGTCTTCAGGGTTACACTGAAGCTTTCTTT	CASSLQGYTEAFF	NA	TRBV19	13	TRBJ1-1	NA
TGTGCTAGTGGTTTCTATGGACTAGCGGGGGGGCAGGGTGAGCAGTTCTTC	CASGFYGLAGGQGEQFF	TRBD2	TRBV12-5	17	TRBJ2-1	NA
TGTGCCAGCAGCTTGGCAGGCTCTGGAAACACCATATATTTT	CASSLAGSGNTIYF	NA	TRBV7-2	14	TRBJ1-3	NA
TGTGCCAGTGCGCCCCATTACGACAATGAGCAGTTCTTC	CASAPHYDNEQFF	NA	TRBV9	13	TRBJ2-1	NA
TGTGCCAGCAGCCCAAGGGGGCAATTAAAAGAAAAACTGTTTTTT	CASSPRGQLKEKLFF	TRBD1	TRBV3-1/TRBV3-2	15	TRBJ1-4	once
TGTGCCAGCAGCGTAGGTAGCGGGGGTAACTACAATGAGCAGTTCTTC	CASSVGSGGNYNEQFF	TRBD2	TRBV9	16	TRBJ2-1	NA
TGCGCCAGCAGCCAAGGGGCGGACACCTACGAGCAGTACTTC	CASSQGADTYEQYF	NA	TRBV4-1	14	TRBJ2-7	NA
TGCAGCGTAGGGACAGGGCACAATTCACCCCTCCACTTT	CSVGTGHNSPLHF	TRBD1	TRBV29-1	13	TRBJ1-6	NA
TGTGCCAGCAGCCAAGAGCTTTCCGGGGGGGTATCTAGCACAGATACGCAGTATTTT	CASSQELSGGVSSTDTQYF	TRBD2	TRBV14	19	TRBJ2-3	NA
TGTGCCAGCACCCAGGGGCAGGGTAGCCGCGAGCAGTTCTTC	CASTQGQGSREQFF	NA	TRBV28	14	TRBJ2-1	NA